Here is one TCR beta chain with its context. PCR involved 60 Vbeta and 13 Jbeta primers. Only in-frame clones appear in the TCRdb table, and some are missing; sequencing was by immunoSEQ multiplex PCR. The repertoire holds approximately 180,000 clones, over 65% seen once, with approximately 1.8% in the top ten. The junction had 16 bases not matched to a gene; V was cut back by 3 bases and J by 6 bases. The germline CDR1 and CDR2 sequences are MGHRA and YSYEKL. The CDR3 is 17 amino acids. The data are from a study of cytomegalovirus exposure and HLA in healthy donors. Sequences were obtained from PBMCs. The chain carries TRBV4-1 and TRBJ1-1; TRBD1 matches at 7 bases. The TCR sequence derives from a woman in her 30s in good health and CMV-seronegative. CDR3 loop: CASSQIWNRGVLSEAFF. The CDR3 nucleotides are TGCGCCAGCAGCCAGATATGGAACAGGGGAGTTCTTTCTGAAGCTTTCTTT.